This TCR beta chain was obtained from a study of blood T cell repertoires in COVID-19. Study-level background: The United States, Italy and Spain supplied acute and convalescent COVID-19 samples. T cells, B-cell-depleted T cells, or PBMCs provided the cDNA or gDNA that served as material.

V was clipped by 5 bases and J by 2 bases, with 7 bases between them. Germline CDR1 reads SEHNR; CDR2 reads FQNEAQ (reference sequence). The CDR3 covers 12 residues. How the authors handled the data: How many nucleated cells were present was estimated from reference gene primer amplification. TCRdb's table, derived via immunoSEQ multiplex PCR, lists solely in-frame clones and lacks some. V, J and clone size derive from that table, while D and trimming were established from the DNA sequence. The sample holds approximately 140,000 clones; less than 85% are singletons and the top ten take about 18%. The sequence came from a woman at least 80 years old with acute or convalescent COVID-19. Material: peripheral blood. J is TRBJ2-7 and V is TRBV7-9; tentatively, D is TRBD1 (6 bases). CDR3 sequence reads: CASSRTAYEQYF. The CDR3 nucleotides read TGTGCCAGCAGCCGGACAGCCTACGAGCAGTACTTC.